This paragraph reports one T cell receptor beta chain. Its antigen is unidentified. The CDR3 has 17 amino acids. V shed 4 bases and J 0 bases; nucleotides not matched to a gene: 8. Germline loops: CDR1 SGHNT, CDR2 YYREEE (reference sequence). Every donor was a healthy person donating bone marrow. These data originate in a study of cytomegalovirus exposure and HLA in healthy donors. Regarding the study as a whole: Using the classifier, cytomegalovirus status was reportedly diagnosed with high specificity and sensitivity.

60 Vbeta and 13 Jbeta primers were used in PCR. Sequenced by immunoSEQ multiplex PCR; TCRdb stores in-frame clones only, minus some. The table lists 60,000 to 80,000 clones, 65% to 75% of them singletons, with roughly 5% in the top ten. The sequence derives from a young woman in good health and CMV-seronegative. The source material was PBMCs. The chain carries TRBV5-4 and TRBJ2-3; 10 positions agree with TRBD2. CDR3 bases: TGTGCCAGCAGCGGCCCCCTAGCGGGAGCTAGCACAGATACGCAGTATTTT. Translating it yields CASSGPLAGASTDTQYF.